Detailed here is one TCR beta chain. The antigen remains unidentified. Attached unique molecular identifiers marked individual cDNA molecules. In TCRdb, the 5' RACE reads were re-called with MiXCR into one record per CDR3 protein. The table records 100,000 to 150,000 distinct CDR3 sequences, approximately 15% of them present only once. This sample is part of a study of early T cells in non-severe SARS-CoV-2 infection. Study at large: Sequencing was performed on bulk RNA from unsorted whole blood, leaving chains unpaired.

Points from the study as a whole: Anti-spike CD8 responses were favored by VDJdb matching, which missed private and CD4 specificities.

The V and J ends lost 7 bases and 0 bases respectively, with 23 bases between them. Germline V gives CDR1 SQVTM, CDR2 ANQGSEA. The CDR3 has 17 residues. This sequence joins TRBV29-1 and TRBJ2-3; the D gene is possibly TRBD1 (6 bases). Material: whole blood. The origin of this receptor is an adult who was a healthcare worker with PCR-confirmed SARS-CoV-2 infection or an uninfected control (not recorded which). DNA for the CDR3: TGCAGCGGAGTGGAGAACCTTTGGACAGCTAGCACAGATACGCAGTATTTT. Translated, it gives CSGVENLWTASTDTQYF.